This TCR beta chain came from a study of a mutant IDH1 vaccine in newly diagnosed glioma. The time point: week 35, safety follow-up. Doses of 300 ug of mutant IDH1 20-mer peptide were given with topical imiquimod. Assay: immunoSEQ multiplex PCR; the TCRdb copy retains only in-frame clones and omits some. Among more than 55,000 clones, 80% to 85% were seen once, and the ten largest hold less than 4.5%. Deletions cut 4 bases from V and 5 bases from J, with 24 bases between. The germline gives CDR1 MNHNS, CDR2 SASEGT. The CDR3 loop spans 17 amino acids. As for this clone: What it binds is unknown.

The chain uses TRBV6-1 and TRBJ2-7; D may be TRBD1 (6 bases). The sequencing used PBMCs, collected from a glioma patient whose treatment included an IDH1 peptide vaccine. The sequence came from a man aged 25-45 years with glioma. CDR3 amino acids: CASSGRTGSGRLDEQYF. CDR3 nucleotide sequence: TGTGCCAGCAGTGGACGAACAGGGTCGGGTCGACTCGACGAGCAGTACTTC.